This TCR beta chain was identified during a study of blood T cell repertoires in COVID-19. Across the whole study: Sites in the United States, Italy and Spain provided acute and convalescent COVID-19 samples.

Original processing methods: The assay estimated nucleated cells by amplifying reference gene primers. Assay used: immunoSEQ multiplex PCR; TCRdb lists only in-frame clones, some missing. V, J and clone size are those of that table, while D and trimming were read from the DNA. The repertoire consists of approximately 44,000 clones, with roughly three quarters occurring once and the leading ten covering 33%. Source material: peripheral blood. The sequence derives from an elderly woman with acute or convalescent COVID-19.

Here the CDR3 reads CATSTGKGNEKLFF. The CDR3 region has the DNA TGTGCCACCAGTACAGGGAAAGGGAATGAAAAACTGTTTTTT. The V and J genes are TRBV15 and TRBJ1-4; D is perhaps TRBD1 (6 bases). The CDR3 sequence is 14 residues long. The germline gives CDR1 LNHNV, CDR2 YYDKDF (reference sequence). Trimming removed 6 bases from V and 5 bases from J, with 13 bases in between.